Sequencing of this TCR beta chain was carried out in a study of blood T cell repertoires in COVID-19. About the study: Some COVID-19 samples were acute and others convalescent; all came from the United States, Italy and Spain.

Per germline, CDR1 SGHAT and CDR2 FQNNGV. The CDR3 has 15 amino acids. The J segment lost 6 bases and the V segment lost 5 bases, leaving 9 bases of the junction unmatched. In the original analysis: Reference gene primers were amplified, and this amplification served to estimate nucleated cell counts. Generated by immunoSEQ multiplex PCR, the TCRdb table keeps only in-frame clones and is missing some. That table gives V, J and clone size, and the DNA gave D and trimming. The data show about 300,000 clones, with 70% to 90% seen just once and approximately 7.2% held by the top ten. The genes are TRBV11-2 and TRBJ2-1, with 8 bases that match TRBD2. Sequencing was performed on peripheral blood. This TCR was sampled from a woman younger than 45 who had recovered from COVID-19. CDR3 loop: CASSLFGGAPNEQFF. The CDR3 nucleotides read TGTGCCAGCAGCCTATTCGGGGGGGCCCCCAATGAGCAGTTCTTC.